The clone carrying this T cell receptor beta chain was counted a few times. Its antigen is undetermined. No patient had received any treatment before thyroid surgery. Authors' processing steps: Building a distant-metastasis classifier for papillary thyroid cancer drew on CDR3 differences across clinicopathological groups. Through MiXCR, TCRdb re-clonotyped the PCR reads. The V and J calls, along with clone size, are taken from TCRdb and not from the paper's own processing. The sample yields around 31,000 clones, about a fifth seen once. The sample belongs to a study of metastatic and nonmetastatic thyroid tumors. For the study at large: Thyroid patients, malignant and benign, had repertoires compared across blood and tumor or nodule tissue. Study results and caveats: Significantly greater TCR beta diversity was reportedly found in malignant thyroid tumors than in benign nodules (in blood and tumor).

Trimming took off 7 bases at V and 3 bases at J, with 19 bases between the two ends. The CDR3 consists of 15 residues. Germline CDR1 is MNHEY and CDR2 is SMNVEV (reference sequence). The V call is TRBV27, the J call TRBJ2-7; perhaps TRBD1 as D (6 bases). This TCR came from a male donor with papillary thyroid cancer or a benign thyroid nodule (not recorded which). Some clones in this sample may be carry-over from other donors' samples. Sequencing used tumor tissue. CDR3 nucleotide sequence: TGTGCCAGCATTAAAATACAGGGTTCAGACTACGAGCAGTACTTC. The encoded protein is CASIKIQGSDYEQYF.